The clone carrying this T cell receptor (beta chain) was counted a few times. Antigen specificity is unknown. The data are from a study of graft-versus-host responses after intestinal transplantation. Across the study: Anti-thymocyte globulin induction, then tacrolimus and steroids for about three years, went to all recipients.

Produced via immunoSEQ multiplex PCR; TCRdb's table is partial and in-frame only. The data show more than 20,000 clones, around four fifths seen once. Whole-study results and caveats: GvH clones surfaced in recipient marrow, some emerging earlier in ileum or blood.

The material was PBMCs, obtained 28 days after intestinal transplant. The receptor was derived from a human patient who received an intestinal transplant, so some T cells may come from the graft donor.

The CDR3 loop reads CASSEAITYEQYF. In DNA, the CDR3 is TGTGCCAGCAGTGAGGCAATAACCTACGAGCAGTACTTC. The chain uses TRBV6-1 and TRBJ2-7; D is uncertain. Germline V CDR1 and CDR2: MNHNS, SASEGT. CDR3 length: 13 amino acids. Trimming shortened V by 3 bases and J by 2 bases, and 8 bases separated the two germline ends.